The rows below give T cell receptor beta chains drawn from one sample of a study of cytomegalovirus exposure and HLA in healthy donors. The repertoire was sequenced with immunoSEQ multiplex PCR; TCRdb's copy has only in-frame clones and lacks some. The sample shows 150,000 or so clones, under 85% of them seen only once. The sequencing input was PBMCs. The origin of the receptors is a male donor in good health and CMV-seropositive. Each CDR3 is given with its conserved first and last residue. D genes are given only for firm matches. Expanded clones are given a class, and other clones once, few, many or no size at all.

- | - | TRBJ1-1 | TRBV25-1 | CASSESGGQGAFF | TGTGCCAGCAGTGAATCAGGTGGTCAAGGAGCTTTCTTT
few | - | TRBJ2-7 | TRBV7-9 | CASSPRGQTEQYF | TGTGCCAGCAGCCCCCGAGGACAGACTGAGCAGTACTTC
once | TRBD1 | TRBJ1-6 | TRBV9 | CASSATGEYSPLHF | TGTGCCAGCAGCGCCACAGGGGAATATTCACCCCTCCACTTT
once | - | TRBJ1-5 | TRBV2 | CASSGTRLPQHF | TGTGCCAGCAGTGGGACACGGTTGCCCCAGCATTTT
- | TRBD1 | TRBJ2-5 | TRBV6-5 | CASSPQGPQETQYF | TGTGCCAGCAGTCCACAGGGGCCACAAGAGACCCAGTACTTC
- | - | TRBJ2-6 | TRBV18 | CASSPTGSGANVLTF | TGTGCCAGCTCACCGACAGGCTCTGGGGCCAACGTCCTGACTTTC
- | - | TRBJ1-5 | TRBV4-2 | CASSQDQGGNQPQHF | TGTGCCAGCAGCCAAGATCAGGGTGGCAATCAGCCCCAGCATTTT
- | TRBD1 | TRBJ1-6 | TRBV30 | CAWSVGRVRGSSLHF | TGTGCCTGGAGTGTGGGGCGGGTCAGGGGGAGTTCCCTCCACTTT
- | - | TRBJ1-1 | TRBV5-1 | CASSLRGFTEAFF | TGCGCCAGCAGCTTGAGGGGATTTACTGAAGCTTTCTTT
- | - | TRBJ2-1 | TRBV28 | CASSSQGTEQFF | TGTGCCAGCAGTTCCCAGGGGACTGAGCAGTTCTTC
- | - | TRBJ2-7 | TRBV28 | CASSLRPSYEQYF | TGTGCCAGCTCCCTACGCCCGTCCTACGAGCAGTACTTC
- | - | TRBJ1-2 | TRBV7-9 | CASSHRRDPYGYTF | TGTGCCAGCAGCCATCGGAGGGATCCCTATGGCTACACCTTC
once | TRBD2 | TRBJ2-1 | TRBV7-9 | CASSSSGLAGIHNEQFF | TGTGCCAGCAGCTCAAGTGGGCTAGCGGGAATCCACAATGAGCAGTTCTTC
- | - | TRBJ1-5 | TRBV19 | CASSITGPQPQHF | TGTGCCAGTAGTATAACAGGGCCGCAGCCCCAGCATTTT
once | - | TRBJ1-3 | TRBV6-1 | CASSPQVVSGNTIYF | TGTGCCAGCAGTCCACAGGTGGTCTCTGGAAACACCATATATTTT
- | - | TRBJ2-6 | TRBV19 | CASSITEGPGANVLTF | TGTGCCAGTAGTATTACGGAGGGACCCGGGGCCAACGTCCTGACTTTC
few | TRBD1 | TRBJ2-3 | TRBV15 | CATRARGLTDTQYF | TGTGCCACCAGGGCCAGGGGGCTGACAGATACGCAGTATTTT
- | - | TRBJ2-5 | TRBV6-6 | CASSYSGEVTRETQYF | TGTGCCAGCAGTTACTCGGGAGAGGTTACGCGAGAGACCCAGTACTTC
- | - | TRBJ2-1 | TRBV7-2 | CASSPRPSRGYNEQFF | TGTGCCAGCAGTCCCCGCCCCAGCCGGGGGTACAATGAGCAGTTCTTC
- | - | TRBJ2-2 | TRBV18 | CASSPLGQSTGELFF | TGTGCCAGCTCACCCCTCGGACAGAGCACCGGGGAGCTGTTTTTT
- | - | TRBJ2-4 | TRBV2 | CASSEKTGQYIQYF | TGTGCCAGCAGTGAGAAAACGGGACAATACATTCAGTACTTC
- | - | TRBJ1-5 | TRBV2 | CASLRDNNQPQHF | TGTGCCAGCCTCCGGGACAACAATCAGCCCCAGCATTTT
once | - | TRBJ2-7 | TRBV29-1 | CSSKTAYEQYF | TGCAGCTCCAAGACAGCCTACGAGCAGTACTTC
- | TRBD1 | TRBJ1-5 | TRBV6-1 | CASSGTGGNQPQHF | TGTGCCAGCAGTGGGACAGGGGGCAATCAGCCCCAGCATTTT
few | TRBD1 | TRBJ2-3 | TRBV27 | CASSRPGQGDTQYF | TGTGCCAGCAGCAGGCCGGGACAGGGTGATACGCAGTATTTT
- | TRBD2 | TRBJ2-1 | TRBV6-4 | CASSDLGLAGVNEQFF | TGTGCCAGCAGTGACCTGGGACTAGCGGGGGTCAATGAGCAGTTCTTC
- | - | TRBJ1-2 | TRBV28 | CASSFPTSGRIGYTF | TGTGCCAGCAGTTTCCCTACATCGGGTAGGATCGGCTACACCTTC
- | - | TRBJ2-7 | TRBV7-9 | CSSSLSYEQYF | TGTTCCAGCAGCTTATCCTACGAGCAGTACTTC
- | - | TRBJ1-1 | TRBV11-2 | CASRRPFEVRTEAFF | TGTGCCAGCAGACGTCCGTTTGAGGTACGAACTGAAGCTTTCTTT
- | - | TRBJ1-5 | TRBV10-3 | CAISESARGGYQPQHF | TGTGCCATCAGTGAGTCTGCCAGGGGCGGATATCAGCCCCAGCATTTT
- | TRBD1 | TRBJ2-3 | TRBV14 | CASSRDRGDTQYF | TGTGCCAGCAGCCGGGACAGGGGAGATACGCAGTATTTT
- | TRBD2 | TRBJ2-5 | TRBV6-1 | CASSEVLAGILQETQYF | TGTGCCAGCAGTGAGGTACTAGCGGGGATACTGCAAGAGACCCAGTACTTC
- | TRBD1 | TRBJ1-1 | TRBV5-4 | CASSLEGALNTEAFF | TGTGCCAGCAGCTTGGAGGGGGCTTTGAACACTGAAGCTTTCTTT